The 32 T cell receptor beta chains below come from one sample, sequenced in a study of technical replicates of blood from a handful of donors. The method was immunoSEQ multiplex PCR; TCRdb's version includes in-frame clones alone and lacks a portion of them. Of 68,000 or so clones detected, more than 85% appear once; the ten largest clones hold 4.7%. The sequencing sample was made of PBMCs. The source is a human donor in good health. Some clones in this sample may be carry-over from other donors' samples.

The rearrangement links TRBV29-1 to TRBJ2-1; TRBD2 matches at 8 bases. V dropped 4 bases and J dropped 7; count of bases not matched to a gene: 3. The CDR3 has 12 amino acids. Germline lookup yields CDR1 SQVTM and CDR2 ANQGSEA. CDR3 sequence reads: CSVASSGNEQFF. In DNA form, the CDR3 reads TGCAGCGTTGCTTCTAGCGGGAATGAGCAGTTCTTC.

The V and J genes are TRBV7-3 and TRBJ2-2, with TRBD1 matching over 7 bases. The CDR3 consists of 14 residues. V lost 7 bases and J lost 6; bases outside the gene matches: 8. Germline V lookup: CDR1 SGHTA, CDR2 FQGTGA. The CDR3 DNA sequence: TGTGCCAGCACTAGGGACAGATCACCCGGGGAGCTGTTTTTT. It codes for CASTRDRSPGELFF.

This clone is a singleton in its sample. The V and J genes are TRBV30 and TRBJ2-3, with D possibly being TRBD1 (5 bases). The length of the CDR3 is 14 residues. V lost 3 bases, J lost 2 bases, and 12 bases lay in between. CDR1 and CDR2 (germline): GTSNPN, SVGIG (reference sequence). Here the CDR3 DNA reads TGTGCCTGGAGGGGGCGACCATTCACAGATACGCAGTATTTT. Its protein product is CAWRGRPFTDTQYF.

The chain uses TRBV7-9 and TRBJ2-1; D unclear. The CDR3 runs to 16 residues. Germline V gene lookup returns CDR1 SEHNR and CDR2 FQNEAQ (reference sequence). Trimming took off 5 bases at V and 8 bases at J, with 22 bases between the two ends. The CDR3 region has the DNA TGTGCCAGCAGCCATTATCCCCCCTACCTGGTTGATGAGCAGTTCTTC. Residues: CASSHYPPYLVDEQFF.

The count of this clone is one. The V call is TRBV6-5, the J call TRBJ1-3, with D hard to call. Germline assignment: CDR1 MNHEY and CDR2 SVGAGI. V shed 2 bases and J shed 0 bases, with 11 bases lying between them. This CDR3 has 16 amino acids. Written as DNA, the CDR3 is TGTGCCAGCAGTTACCGACATCCCAGCTCTGGAAACACCATATATTTT. Amino acid sequence: CASSYRHPSSGNTIYF.

The CDR3 coding sequence is TGTGCCAGCAGCCTCCTGAACACCGGGGAGCTGTTTTTT. This gives the protein CASSLLNTGELFF. The chain joins TRBV6-6 to TRBJ2-2; no clear D gene. The V and J ends lost 6 bases and 1 base respectively, with 6 bases between them. In germline, CDR1 is MNHNY, CDR2 SVGAGI (reference sequence). CDR3 length: 13 residues.

V gene TRBV7-9 combines with J gene TRBJ1-5, with D possibly being TRBD1 (5 bases). Germline V CDR1 and CDR2: SEHNR, FQNEAQ (reference sequence). The length of the CDR3 is 14 residues. CDR3 residues: CAAGGLNGNQPQHF. The DNA of the CDR3 is TGTGCGGCGGGGGGGTTGAATGGCAATCAGCCCCAGCATTTT.

The chain couples TRBV6-6 to TRBJ2-3, with 10 bases lining up with TRBD2. With 6 bases clipped from V and 10 bases from J, the junction kept 16 bases outside the gene matches. The CDR3 runs to 16 residues. Germline V CDR1 and CDR2: MNHNY, SVGAGI (reference sequence). DNA of the CDR3: TGTGCCAGCAGCCCCGGCGGGACTAGCGTCGGGGGGTCGCAGTATTTT. Protein sequence: CASSPGGTSVGGSQYF.

This rearrangement joins TRBV12-5 to TRBJ2-3; no definite D call. Trimming pared 5 bases from V and 4 bases from J, leaving 4 bases between. CDR1 and CDR2 (germline): LGHNT, FRNRAP. The CDR3 extends over 11 amino acids. The CDR3 DNA reads as TGTGCTAGTGGTACAGCAGATACGCAGTATTTT. It yields the protein CASGTADTQYF.

The chain links TRBV9 to TRBJ2-3; no firm D call. The CDR3 totals 12 residues. V lost 3 bases, J lost 7 bases, and 9 bases lay in between. Per the germline V gene, CDR1 is SGDLS and CDR2 is YYNGEE. The chain's CDR3 is CASSAGIYTQYF. CDR3 nucleotide sequence: TGTGCCAGCAGCGCAGGTATCTATACGCAGTATTTT.

The chain uses TRBV9 and TRBJ2-3; D might be TRBD2 (5 bases). CDR1 and CDR2 (germline): SGDLS, YYNGEE. This CDR3 contains 14 residues. V dropped 2 bases and J dropped 1 base, with 8 bases sitting between them. CDR3 sequence (DNA): TGTGCCAGCAGCGTCGCGGGCCGCACAGATACGCAGTATTTT. This sequence encodes CASSVAGRTDTQYF.

This chain joins TRBV7-6 and TRBJ1-2, with a possible D match to TRBD1 (6 bases). The V end was cut by 5 bases, the J end by 7 bases, with 17 bases between. The CDR3 runs to 14 residues. The germline V gene has CDR1 SGHVS and CDR2 FNYEAQ. This chain's CDR3 is CASSPWDIVSGYTF. In nucleotides, the CDR3 is TGTGCCAGCAGCCCCTGGGACATAGTGAGTGGCTACACCTTC. Using reference TRBV7-6 and TRBJ1-2 for the parts outside the CDR3, the full variable domain is GAGVSQSPRYKVTKRGQDVALRCDPISGHVSLYWYRQALGQGPEFLTYFNYEAQQDKSGLPNDRFSAERPEGSISTLTIQRTEQRDSAMYRCASSPWDIVSGYTFGSGTRLTVV.

In nucleotides, the CDR3 is TGTGCCAGCAGCCCGGGACAGGGCTCCTACGAGCAGTACTTC. Translated: CASSPGQGSYEQYF. J is TRBJ2-7 and V is TRBV5-4; 9 positions match TRBD1. The CDR3 runs to 14 residues. Germline CDR1 SGHNT, CDR2 YYREEE (reference sequence). The V and J ends lost 4 bases and 0 bases, in that order; junction bases with no gene match: 2.

The CDR3 loop reads CASRAGVNSPLHF. The CDR3 bases are TGTGCCAGCAGAGCAGGGGTTAATTCACCCCTCCACTTT. V is TRBV2 and J is TRBJ1-6; tentative D call: TRBD1 (6 bases). Trimming took 6 bases from V and 6 from J, leaving 9 bases between them. In germline, CDR1 is SNHLY, CDR2 FYNNEI. CDR3 length equals 13 residues.

This chain connects TRBV28 to TRBJ2-3; D is perhaps TRBD1 (6 bases). V lost 6 bases, J lost 2 bases, and 15 bases lay in between. The CDR3 runs to 15 residues. The germline V gene has CDR1 MDHEN and CDR2 SYDVKM. Written as DNA, the CDR3 is TGTGCCAGCAGAACCGGGACACTAAACACAGATACGCAGTATTTT. It is translated as CASRTGTLNTDTQYF.

The chain links TRBV6-4 to TRBJ2-7; possibly TRBD1 for D (5 bases). With 7 bases removed from V and 6 bases from J, the gap between germline ends came to 16 bases. This CDR3 is 13 amino acids long. The germline CDR1 and CDR2 sequences are MRHNA and SNTAGT. The CDR3 DNA is TGTGCCAGCACACCTCACCTAGGGGTCGAGCAGTACTTC. Translation: CASTPHLGVEQYF.

This chain links TRBV14 with TRBJ2-3; D is unclear. Germline V lookup: CDR1 SGHDN, CDR2 FVKESK. The CDR3 length is 16 residues. Trimming took off 4 bases at V and 2 bases at J, with 16 bases between the two ends. The CDR3 protein is CASSLQIERNTDTQYF. The CDR3, as DNA: TGTGCCAGCAGCCTCCAAATCGAGAGAAACACAGATACGCAGTATTTT.

The chain links TRBV6-5 to TRBJ2-7, with D tentatively TRBD2 (6 bases). Germline CDR1 and CDR2: MNHEY and SVGAGI. Trimming removed 7 bases from V and 5 bases from J, with 15 bases in between. The CDR3 loop spans 13 amino acids. This CDR3 reads CASTLAGTNEQYF. In DNA, the CDR3 is TGTGCCAGCACCCTGGCGGGAACAAACGAGCAGTACTTC.

The J gene is TRBJ2-2, the V gene TRBV5-4; D might be TRBD2 (6 bases). Germline V gene data show CDR1 as SGHNT and CDR2 as YYREEE (reference sequence). V dropped 2 bases and J dropped 3 bases, with 14 bases sitting between them. This CDR3 is built from 16 residues. DNA of the CDR3: TGTGCCAGCAGCTTTACGGGACTCGGGGACACCGGGGAGCTGTTTTTT. It is translated as CASSFTGLGDTGELFF.

V and J are TRBV18 and TRBJ1-1, with a weak D call TRBD1 (5 bases). Trimming removed 3 bases from V and 7 bases from J, with 9 bases in between. Germline loops: CDR1 KGHSH, CDR2 LQKENI. The CDR3 is 12 amino acids. The CDR3 protein is CASSPTGNEAFF. The DNA for the CDR3 is TGTGCCAGCTCACCCACAGGAAATGAAGCTTTCTTT. Filled out from reference TRBV18 and TRBJ1-1, the complete variable domain reads NAGVMQNPRHLVRRRGQEARLRCSPMKGHSHVYWYRQLPEEGLKFMVYLQKENIIDESGMPKERFSAEFPKEGPSILRIQQVVRGDSAAYFCASSPTGNEAFFGQGTRLTVV.

This clone was detected many times. The chain couples TRBV19 to TRBJ2-1; TRBD1 might be the D (8 bases). CDR1 is LNHDA and CDR2 is SQIVND in the germline V gene (reference sequence). Trimming cost V 2 bases and J 9 bases, with 14 bases left between them. The length of the CDR3 is 14 residues. The CDR3 loop reads CASSIQAGTGEQFF. CDR3 bases: TGTGCCAGTAGTATACAAGCGGGGACAGGTGAGCAGTTCTTC.

This clone occurred a few times. This sequence joins TRBV29-1 and TRBJ2-5, with a weak D call TRBD1 (5 bases). This CDR3 region has 14 residues. Trimming took 6 bases from V and 1 from J, leaving 15 bases between them. CDR1 and CDR2 from the germline V gene are SQVTM and ANQGSEA. In DNA form, the CDR3 reads TGCAGCGTGGACGGACACAACACCCAAGAGACCCAGTACTTC. Translation: CSVDGHNTQETQYF.

Ten or more counts support this clone. The chain is built from TRBV6-1 and TRBJ2-7; possible D gene TRBD1, 6 bases. CDR3 size: 15 residues. The V end was cut by 3 bases, the J end by 4 bases, with 16 bases between. Germline V gene sequence: CDR1 MNHNS, CDR2 SASEGT. CDR3 amino acids: CASSDNPGALYEQYF. CDR3 nucleotides: TGTGCCAGCAGTGACAATCCAGGGGCTTTGTACGAGCAGTACTTC.

V gene TRBV12-1 combines with J gene TRBJ2-7; the table's D call of TRBD1 was not tested on the DNA. TRBV12-1 is termed a pseudogene. The CDR3 has 16 amino acids. CDR3 nucleotides: TGTGCCAGCAGCTTTGGTAGCAGGGCCAACCCCTACGAGCAGTACTTC. Residues: CASSFGSRANPYEQYF.

This rearrangement joins TRBV6-4 to TRBJ2-1; D might be TRBD2 (6 bases). The germline gives CDR1 MRHNA, CDR2 SNTAGT. The CDR3 has 15 amino acids. V was clipped by 3 bases and J by 0 bases, with 9 bases between them. CDR3 protein: CASSEEGDSYNEQFF. Here the CDR3 DNA reads TGTGCCAGCAGTGAGGAGGGAGACTCCTACAATGAGCAGTTCTTC.

The J gene is TRBJ2-1, the V gene TRBV7-3; 9 nucleotides match TRBD2. The germline gives CDR1 SGHTA, CDR2 FQGTGA. V lost 5 bases and J lost 7; bases outside the gene matches: 9. The CDR3 is made up of 15 amino acids. DNA of the CDR3: TGTGCCAGCAGCGACCTGGCGGGAGGGCTGAATGAGCAGTTCTTC. Its translation is CASSDLAGGLNEQFF.

The CDR3 reads CAWITGTSDYNEQFF. The CDR3 region has the DNA TGTGCCTGGATAACCGGGACTAGCGACTACAATGAGCAGTTCTTC. V is TRBV30 and J is TRBJ2-1; TRBD2 aligns across 10 bases. The CDR3 sequence is 15 residues long. The germline V gene has CDR1 GTSNPN and CDR2 SVGIG (reference sequence). Trimming took 4 bases from V and 3 from J; bases not matched to a gene: 6.

The chain carries TRBV7-9 and TRBJ2-6; tentative D call: TRBD2 (5 bases). Germline V gene lookup returns CDR1 SEHNR and CDR2 FQNEAQ (reference sequence). V was clipped by 8 bases and J by 0 bases, with 20 bases between them. CDR3 length equals 18 residues. Here the CDR3 DNA reads TGTGCCAGCGACCCCCGAGTAGAGGGCGACTCTGGGGCCAACGTCCTGACTTTC. Translating gives CASDPRVEGDSGANVLTF.

This clone came up a few times. The chain joins TRBV5-1 to TRBJ1-1; 8 nucleotides line up with TRBD1. The V segment lost 6 bases and the J segment 8 bases; nucleotides outside the gene matches: 15. The CDR3 is made up of 15 amino acids. Germline V gene lookup returns CDR1 SGHRS and CDR2 YFSETQ. As DNA, the CDR3 is TGCGCCAGCAACAATAGAGAGACAGGGGCAGGGGAAGCTTTCTTT. It codes for CASNNRETGAGEAFF. The full variable domain, with the rest looked up from reference TRBV5-1 and TRBJ1-1, is KAGVTQTPRYLIKTRGQQVTLSCSPISGHRSVSWYQQTPGQGLQFLFEYFSETQRNKGNFPGRFSGRQFSNSRSEMNVSTLELGDSALYLCASNNRETGAGEAFFGQGTRLTVV.

V usage is TRBV2 and J usage is TRBJ1-6; D not resolved. Germline V CDR1 and CDR2: SNHLY, FYNNEI. The length of the CDR3 is 13 residues. Between the trimmed V and J ends, which lost 3 bases and 7 bases, there was a span of 7 bases. The CDR3 loop is CASSDRHNSPLHF. The CDR3 DNA reads TGTGCCAGCAGTGACCGACACAATTCACCCCTCCACTTT.

The J gene is TRBJ1-2, the V gene TRBV6-5, with D perhaps TRBD1 (6 bases). The V gene's germline CDR1 is MNHEY and CDR2 SVGAGI. Trimming shortened V by 8 bases and J by 0 bases, and 16 bases separated the two germline ends. This CDR3 spans 15 amino acids. The chain's CDR3 is CASHVGGASNYGYTF. In DNA, the CDR3 is TGTGCCAGCCACGTAGGGGGGGCATCTAACTATGGCTACACCTTC.

The V gene is TRBV10-3, the J gene TRBJ2-7; 16 bases line up with TRBD2. Unmatched junction bases numbered 3, after V lost 3 bases and J lost 10 bases. The CDR3 length is 14 residues. Germline V gives CDR1 ENHRY, CDR2 SYGVKD. CDR3 residues: CAISDGTSGRGQYF. The DNA of the CDR3 is TGTGCCATCAGTGATGGGACTAGCGGGAGGGGCCAGTACTTC.